A selection of T cell receptor beta chains follows, all from one sample in a study of early T cells in non-severe SARS-CoV-2 infection. Each CDR3 protein gets one entry after TCRdb re-called the 5' RACE reads with MiXCR. The data show 26,000 or so distinct CDR3 sequences, approximately 6% seen once. Sequencing was performed on whole blood. Receptors originate from an adult who was a healthcare worker with PCR-confirmed SARS-CoV-2 infection or an uninfected control (not recorded which). The CDR3 runs from the conserved cysteine through the conserved F or W. The D gene is left open where the match is weak. Only some rows state a clone size, as once, few, many or a class for expanded clones.

clone size	V gene	J gene	D gene	CDR3 length	CDR3 protein	CDR3 DNA
many	TRBV5-1	TRBJ1-4	.	16	CASSLLPPGVIEKLFF	TGCGCCAGCAGCTTGTTACCCCCTGGGGTGATCGAAAAACTGTTTTTT
.	TRBV18	TRBJ2-1	TRBD2	15	CASSPLAGFYNEQFF	TGTGCCAGCTCACCACTAGCGGGGTTTTACAATGAGCAGTTCTTC
few	TRBV4-2	TRBJ2-4	.	12	CASSPWGDIQYF	TGTGCCAGCAGTCCCTGGGGGGACATTCAGTACTTC
.	TRBV12-3/TRBV12-4	TRBJ2-2	.	14	CASSLRGNTGELFF	TGTGCCAGCTCCCTCAGGGGGAACACCGGGGAGCTGTTTTTT
many	TRBV3-1	TRBJ1-1	.	13	CASSLGENTEAFF	TGTGCCAGCAGCCTTGGGGAGAACACTGAAGCTTTCTTT
.	TRBV6-5	TRBJ2-2	.	13	CASSYGAGGELFF	TGTGCCAGCAGTTACGGTGCCGGCGGGGAGCTGTTTTTT
.	TRBV11-2	TRBJ2-7	.	15	CASSLDKGGSYEQYF	TGTGCCAGCAGCCTGGATAAGGGCGGCTCCTACGAGCAGTACTTC
many	TRBV20-1	TRBJ1-5	.	14	CSARAGDSNQPQHF	TGCAGTGCTAGAGCAGGGGATAGCAATCAGCCCCAGCATTTT
few	TRBV7-2	TRBJ2-1	.	15	CASRSRQSSYNEQFF	TGTGCCAGCAGATCAAGACAGAGCTCCTACAATGAGCAGTTCTTC
many	TRBV18	TRBJ2-3	.	16	CASSALGVGRTDTQYF	TGTGCCAGCTCCGCCCTAGGGGTTGGGCGCACAGATACGCAGTATTTT
many	TRBV7-9	TRBJ1-1	.	15	CASSLGGSGNTEAFF	TGTGCCAGCAGCTTAGGCGGATCAGGCAACACTGAAGCTTTCTTT
many	TRBV7-2	TRBJ2-7	TRBD1	13	CASSSTGGGEQYF	TGTGCCAGCAGCTCTACAGGGGGAGGCGAGCAGTACTTC
few	TRBV2	TRBJ1-1	.	12	CARGQTNTEAFF	TGTGCCAGAGGACAGACGAACACTGAAGCTTTCTTT
medium-sized	TRBV28	TRBJ1-2	.	17	CASSSYRQASTGYGYTF	TGTGCCAGCAGTTCTTACCGACAGGCCTCTACGGGGTATGGCTACACCTTC
many	TRBV7-9	TRBJ1-1	.	12	CASSLLSSEAFF	TGTGCCAGCAGCTTACTTTCCTCTGAAGCTTTCTTT